The T cell receptor (beta chain) described here comes from a study of PD-1 blockade in classical Hodgkin lymphoma. Findings and limits, study-wide: Complete responders possessed baseline diversity comparable to newly diagnosed patients.

This clone was seen more than once but under ten times. Its antigen is currently unknown. Germline V CDR1 and CDR2: GTSNPN, SVGIG (reference sequence). The CDR3 length is 12 residues. The V end lost 5 bases, the J end lost 3 bases, and 8 bases lay between the germline ends. All patients relapsed after autologous stem cell transplantation, and brentuximab vedotin exposure varied. Sequenced by immunoSEQ multiplex PCR; TCRdb stores in-frame clones only, minus some. This table holds about 19,000 clones, more than 75% found once. The receptor was isolated from a human donor with classical Hodgkin lymphoma. The sample in question was peripheral blood mononuclear cells (PBMCs), obtained before the second cycle of nivolumab. V is TRBV30 and J is TRBJ2-1; no definite D call. The CDR3 DNA reads as TGTGCCTGGTCCTGGGGCTACAATGAGCAGTTCTTC. This sequence encodes CAWSWGYNEQFF.